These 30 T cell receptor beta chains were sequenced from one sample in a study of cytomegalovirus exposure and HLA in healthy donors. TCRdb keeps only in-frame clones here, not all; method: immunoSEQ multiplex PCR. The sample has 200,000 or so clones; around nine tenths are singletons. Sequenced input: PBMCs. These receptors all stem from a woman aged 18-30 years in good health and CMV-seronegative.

The DNA of the CDR3 is TGTGCCAGCAGTGACATTAGCCAGCAGTTCTTC. Encoded protein: CASSDISQQFF. The V and J genes are TRBV25-1 and TRBJ2-1; D is undetermined. This CDR3 comprises 11 residues. V lost 3 bases and J 11 bases, leaving 8 bases between the germline ends. The germline gives CDR1 MGHDK, CDR2 SYGVNS.

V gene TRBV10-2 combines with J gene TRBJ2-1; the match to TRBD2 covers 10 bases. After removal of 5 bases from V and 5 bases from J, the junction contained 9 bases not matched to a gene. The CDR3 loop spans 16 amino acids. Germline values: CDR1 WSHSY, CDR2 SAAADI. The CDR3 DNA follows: TGCGCCAGCAGTTCTGAAGGACTAGCGGCCGACAATGAGCAGTTCTTC. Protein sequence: CASSSEGLAADNEQFF.

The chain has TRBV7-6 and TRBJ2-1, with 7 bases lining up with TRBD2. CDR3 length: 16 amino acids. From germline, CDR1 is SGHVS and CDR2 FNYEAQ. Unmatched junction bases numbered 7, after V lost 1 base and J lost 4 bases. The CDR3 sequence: CASSLGGGRSYNEQFF. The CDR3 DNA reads TGTGCCAGCAGCTTAGGAGGCGGGAGATCTTACAATGAGCAGTTCTTC.

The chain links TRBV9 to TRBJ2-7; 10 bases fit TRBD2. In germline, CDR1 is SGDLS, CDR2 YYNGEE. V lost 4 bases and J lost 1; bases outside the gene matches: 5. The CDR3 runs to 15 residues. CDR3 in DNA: TGTGCCAGCAGCCCCCTAGCGGGAGTATCCTACGAGCAGTACTTC. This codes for CASSPLAGVSYEQYF.

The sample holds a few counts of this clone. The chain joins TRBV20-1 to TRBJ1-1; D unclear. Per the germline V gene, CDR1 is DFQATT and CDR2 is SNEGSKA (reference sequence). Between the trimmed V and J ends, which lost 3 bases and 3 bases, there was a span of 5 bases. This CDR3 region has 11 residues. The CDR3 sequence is CSASRDTEAFF. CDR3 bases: TGCAGTGCTAGTCGCGACACTGAAGCTTTCTTT.

The CDR3 loop is CASSLAGDPSYEQYF. The CDR3 nucleotides are TGTGCCAGCAGCTTAGCGGGAGATCCCTCCTACGAGCAGTACTTC. The genes are TRBV7-2 and TRBJ2-7; TRBD2 might be the D (5 bases). The germline V gene has CDR1 SGHTA and CDR2 FQGNSA. The CDR3 sequence is 15 residues long. V gave up 0 bases and J gave up 0 bases, with 9 bases separating them.

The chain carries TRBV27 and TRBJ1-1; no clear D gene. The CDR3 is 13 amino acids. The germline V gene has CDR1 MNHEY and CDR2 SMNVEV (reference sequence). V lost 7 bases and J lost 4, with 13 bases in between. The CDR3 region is CASTPPRGTEAFF. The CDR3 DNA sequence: TGTGCCAGCACCCCCCCTCGGGGCACTGAAGCTTTCTTT.

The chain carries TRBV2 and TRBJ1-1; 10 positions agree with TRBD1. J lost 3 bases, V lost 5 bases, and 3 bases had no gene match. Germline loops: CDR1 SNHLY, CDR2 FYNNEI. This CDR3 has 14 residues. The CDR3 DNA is TGTGCCAGCAGTTGGACAGGGGGGGACACTGAAGCTTTCTTT. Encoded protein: CASSWTGGDTEAFF.

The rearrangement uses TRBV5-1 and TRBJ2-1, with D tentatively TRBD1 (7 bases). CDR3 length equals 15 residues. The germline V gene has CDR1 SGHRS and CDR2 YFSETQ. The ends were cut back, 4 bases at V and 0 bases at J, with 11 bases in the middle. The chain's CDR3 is CASSAGQTSYNEQFF. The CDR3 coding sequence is TGCGCCAGCAGCGCGGGACAGACCTCCTACAATGAGCAGTTCTTC.

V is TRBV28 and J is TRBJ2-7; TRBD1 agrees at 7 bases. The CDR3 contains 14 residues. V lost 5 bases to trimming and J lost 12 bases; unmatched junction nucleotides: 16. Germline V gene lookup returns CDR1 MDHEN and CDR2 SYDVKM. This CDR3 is CASSPRDSPVSPYF. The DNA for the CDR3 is TGTGCCAGCAGTCCACGGGACAGCCCCGTCTCGCCGTACTTC.

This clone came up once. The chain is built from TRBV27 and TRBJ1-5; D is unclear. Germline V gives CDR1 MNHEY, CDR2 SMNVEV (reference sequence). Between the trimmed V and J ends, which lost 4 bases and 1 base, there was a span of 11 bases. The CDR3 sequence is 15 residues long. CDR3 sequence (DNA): TGTGCCAGCAGTTCCGACCGGAGGAGCAATCAGCCCCAGCATTTT. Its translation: CASSSDRRSNQPQHF.

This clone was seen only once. CDR3 nucleotides: TGTGCCAGTAGGTGGCTAGCGGGAGGGAGAATCACAGATACGCAGTATTTT. It codes for CASRWLAGGRITDTQYF. This chain uses TRBV19 with TRBJ2-3; 12 positions agree with TRBD2. CDR3 size: 17 residues. V lost 6 bases and J lost 2; bases outside the gene matches: 9. Germline assignment: CDR1 LNHDA and CDR2 SQIVND (reference sequence).

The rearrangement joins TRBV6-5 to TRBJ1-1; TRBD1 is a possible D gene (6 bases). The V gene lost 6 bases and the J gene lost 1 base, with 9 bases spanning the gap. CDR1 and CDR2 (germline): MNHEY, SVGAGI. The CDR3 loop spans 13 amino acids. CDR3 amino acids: CASRVGGNTEAFF. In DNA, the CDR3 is TGTGCCAGCAGAGTAGGGGGGAACACTGAAGCTTTCTTT.

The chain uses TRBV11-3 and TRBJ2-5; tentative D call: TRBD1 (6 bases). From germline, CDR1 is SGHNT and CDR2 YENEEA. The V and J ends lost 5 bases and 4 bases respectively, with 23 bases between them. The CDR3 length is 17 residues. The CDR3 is CASSPGGSGDFGETQYF. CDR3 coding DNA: TGTGCCAGCAGCCCCGGCGGGTCAGGGGATTTCGGAGAGACCCAGTACTTC. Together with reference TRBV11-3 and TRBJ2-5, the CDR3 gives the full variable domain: EAGVVQSPRYKIIEKKQPVAFWCNPISGHNTLYWYLQNLGQGPELLIRYENEEAVDDSQLPKDRFSAERLKGVDSTLKIQPAELGDSAVYLCASSPGGSGDFGETQYFGPGTRLLVL.

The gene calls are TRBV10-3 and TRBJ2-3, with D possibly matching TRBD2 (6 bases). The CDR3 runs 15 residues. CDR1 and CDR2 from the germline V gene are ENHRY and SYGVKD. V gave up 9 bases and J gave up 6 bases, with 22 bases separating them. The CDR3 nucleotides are TGTGCCATAGGGACTCCGACCCGAAGTGGGGATACGCAGTATTTT. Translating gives CAIGTPTRSGDTQYF.

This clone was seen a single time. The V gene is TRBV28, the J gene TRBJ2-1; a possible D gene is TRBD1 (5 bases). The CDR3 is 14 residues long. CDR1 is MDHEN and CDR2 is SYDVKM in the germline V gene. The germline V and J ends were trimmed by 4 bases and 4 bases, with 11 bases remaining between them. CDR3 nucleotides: TGTGCCAGCAGTTCTCCAGGGCCGTACAATGAGCAGTTCTTC. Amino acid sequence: CASSSPGPYNEQFF.

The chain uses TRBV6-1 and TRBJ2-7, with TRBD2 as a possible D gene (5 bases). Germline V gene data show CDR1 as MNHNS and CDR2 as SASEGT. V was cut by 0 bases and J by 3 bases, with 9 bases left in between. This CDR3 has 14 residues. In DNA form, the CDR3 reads TGTGCCAGCAGTGAAGCGGCAGGAGGCTACGAGCAGTACTTC. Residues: CASSEAAGGYEQYF.

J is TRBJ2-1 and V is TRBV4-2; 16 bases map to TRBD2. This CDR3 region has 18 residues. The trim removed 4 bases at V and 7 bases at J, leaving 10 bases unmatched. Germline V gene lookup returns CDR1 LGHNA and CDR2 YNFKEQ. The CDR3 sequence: CASSLGQGLAGGPNEQFF. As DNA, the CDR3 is TGTGCCAGCAGCCTCGGGCAGGGACTAGCGGGAGGGCCGAATGAGCAGTTCTTC.

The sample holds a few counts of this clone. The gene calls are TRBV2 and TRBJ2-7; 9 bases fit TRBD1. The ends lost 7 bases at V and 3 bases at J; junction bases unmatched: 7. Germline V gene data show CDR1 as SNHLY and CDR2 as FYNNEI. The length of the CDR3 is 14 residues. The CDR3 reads CASNSMTGGYEQYF. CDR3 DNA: TGTGCCAGCAACTCCATGACAGGGGGCTACGAGCAGTACTTC.

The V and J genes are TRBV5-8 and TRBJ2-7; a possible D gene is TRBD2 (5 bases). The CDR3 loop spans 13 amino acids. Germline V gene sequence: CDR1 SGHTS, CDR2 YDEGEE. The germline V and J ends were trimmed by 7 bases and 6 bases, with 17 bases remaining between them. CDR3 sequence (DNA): TGTGCCAGCTGTTTTGGTCTAGCCGGCGAGCAGTACTTC. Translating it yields CASCFGLAGEQYF.

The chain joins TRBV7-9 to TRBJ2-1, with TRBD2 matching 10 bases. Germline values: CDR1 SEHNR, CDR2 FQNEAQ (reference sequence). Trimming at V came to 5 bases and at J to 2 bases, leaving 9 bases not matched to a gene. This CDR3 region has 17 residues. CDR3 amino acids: CASSPLSGRPTYNEQFF. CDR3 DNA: TGTGCCAGCAGCCCCCTTAGCGGGAGGCCCACCTACAATGAGCAGTTCTTC.

Written as DNA, the CDR3 is TGTGCCAGCAGCCTACTTACAGGGAACTATGGCTACACCTTC. It encodes CASSLLTGNYGYTF. This chain uses TRBV7-9 with TRBJ1-2; perhaps TRBD1 as D (6 bases). V gave up 5 bases and J gave up 2 bases, with 12 bases separating them. Per the germline V gene, CDR1 is SEHNR and CDR2 is FQNEAQ (reference sequence). The CDR3 runs 14 residues.

DNA of the CDR3: TGTGCCAGCAGTTTATATTGGCGGGGGCGGGAGACCCAGTACTTC. As protein: CASSLYWRGRETQYF. The chain carries TRBV27 and TRBJ2-5, with D perhaps TRBD2 (7 bases). CDR1 is MNHEY and CDR2 is SMNVEV in the germline V gene (reference sequence). Trimming removed 1 base from V and 5 bases from J, with 14 bases in between. The CDR3 runs 15 residues.

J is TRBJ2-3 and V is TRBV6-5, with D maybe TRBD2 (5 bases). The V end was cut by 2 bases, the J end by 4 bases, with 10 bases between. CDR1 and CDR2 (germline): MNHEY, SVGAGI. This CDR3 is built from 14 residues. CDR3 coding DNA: TGTGCCAGCAGTTACGGCGGGTCCCCAGATACGCAGTATTTT. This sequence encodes CASSYGGSPDTQYF.

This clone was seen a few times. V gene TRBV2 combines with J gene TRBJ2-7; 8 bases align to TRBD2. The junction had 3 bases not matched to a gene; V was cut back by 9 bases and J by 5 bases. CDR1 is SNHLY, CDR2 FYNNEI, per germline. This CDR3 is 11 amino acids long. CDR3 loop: CASRGGHEQYF. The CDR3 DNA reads TGTGCCAGTCGGGGGGGTCACGAGCAGTACTTC.

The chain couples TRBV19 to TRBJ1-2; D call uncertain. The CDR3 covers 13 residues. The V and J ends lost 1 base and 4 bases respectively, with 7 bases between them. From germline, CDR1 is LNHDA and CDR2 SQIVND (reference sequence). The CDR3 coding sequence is TGTGCCAGTAGTATAGCGGGTCGCTATGGCTACACCTTC. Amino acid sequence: CASSIAGRYGYTF. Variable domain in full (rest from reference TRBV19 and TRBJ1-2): DGGITQSPKYLFRKEGQNVTLSCEQNLNHDAMYWYRQDPGQGLRLIYYSQIVNDFQKGDIAEGYSVSREKKESFPLTVTSAQKNPTAFYLCASSIAGRYGYTFGSGTRLTVV.

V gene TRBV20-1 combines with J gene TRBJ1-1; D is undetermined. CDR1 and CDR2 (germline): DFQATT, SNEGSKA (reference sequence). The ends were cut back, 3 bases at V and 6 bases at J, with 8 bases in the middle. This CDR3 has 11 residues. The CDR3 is CSARRVPEAFF. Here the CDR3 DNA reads TGCAGTGCTAGGAGGGTCCCTGAAGCTTTCTTT.

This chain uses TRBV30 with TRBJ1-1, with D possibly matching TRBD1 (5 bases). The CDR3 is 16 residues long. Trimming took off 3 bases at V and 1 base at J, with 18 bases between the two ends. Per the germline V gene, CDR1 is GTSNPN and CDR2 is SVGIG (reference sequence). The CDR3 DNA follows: TGTGCCTGGAGCGATGACTTGGGGCAGGCGAACACTGAAGCTTTCTTT. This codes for CAWSDDLGQANTEAFF.

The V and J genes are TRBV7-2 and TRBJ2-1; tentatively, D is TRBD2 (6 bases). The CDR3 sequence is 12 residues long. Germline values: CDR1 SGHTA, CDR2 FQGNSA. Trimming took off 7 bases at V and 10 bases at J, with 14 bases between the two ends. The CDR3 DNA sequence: TGTGCCAGCACCGTCGGGACTGGGGAGCAGTTCTTC. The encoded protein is CASTVGTGEQFF.

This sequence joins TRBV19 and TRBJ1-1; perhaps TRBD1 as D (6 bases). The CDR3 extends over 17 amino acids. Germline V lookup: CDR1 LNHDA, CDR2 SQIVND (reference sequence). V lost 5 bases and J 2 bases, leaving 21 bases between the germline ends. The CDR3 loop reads CASSPLNKGTLNTEAFF. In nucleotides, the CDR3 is TGTGCCAGTAGTCCCCTTAACAAAGGGACACTCAACACTGAAGCTTTCTTT.